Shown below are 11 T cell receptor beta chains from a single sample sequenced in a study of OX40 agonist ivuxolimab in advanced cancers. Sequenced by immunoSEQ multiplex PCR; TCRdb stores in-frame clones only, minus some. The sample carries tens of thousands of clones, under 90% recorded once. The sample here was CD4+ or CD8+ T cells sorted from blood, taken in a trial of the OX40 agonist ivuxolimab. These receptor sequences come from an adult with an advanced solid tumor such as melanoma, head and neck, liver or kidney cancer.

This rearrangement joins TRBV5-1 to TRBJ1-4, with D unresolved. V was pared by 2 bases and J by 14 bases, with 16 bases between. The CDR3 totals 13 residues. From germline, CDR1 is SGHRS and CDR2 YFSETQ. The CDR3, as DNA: TGCGCCAGCAGCTTATACGGCCGGGTCGGTCTGTTTTTT. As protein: CASSLYGRVGLFF.

CDR3 nucleotide sequence: TGTGCCAGTGCGACAGGGGGGCTCGTCTCTGGAAACACCATATATTTT. Protein: CASATGGLVSGNTIYF. The chain has TRBV5-6 and TRBJ1-3; 9 nucleotides agree with TRBD1. The CDR3 spans 16 residues. V dropped 8 bases and J dropped 0; count of bases not matched to a gene: 9. Germline V gene data show CDR1 as SGHDT and CDR2 as YYEEEE.

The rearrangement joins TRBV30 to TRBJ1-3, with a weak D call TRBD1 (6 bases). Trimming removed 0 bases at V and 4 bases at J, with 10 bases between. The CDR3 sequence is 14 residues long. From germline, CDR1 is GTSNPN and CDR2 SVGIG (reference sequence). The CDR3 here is CAWSVGGMGNTIYF. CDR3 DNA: TGTGCCTGGAGTGTAGGGGGTATGGGAAACACCATATATTTT.

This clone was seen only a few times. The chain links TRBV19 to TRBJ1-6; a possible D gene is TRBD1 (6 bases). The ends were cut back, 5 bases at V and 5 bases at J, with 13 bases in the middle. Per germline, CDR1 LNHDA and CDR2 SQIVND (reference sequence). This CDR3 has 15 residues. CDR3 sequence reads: CASSSGQRNNSPLHF. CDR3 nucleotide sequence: TGTGCCAGTAGTTCAGGACAGCGAAATAATTCACCCCTCCACTTT.

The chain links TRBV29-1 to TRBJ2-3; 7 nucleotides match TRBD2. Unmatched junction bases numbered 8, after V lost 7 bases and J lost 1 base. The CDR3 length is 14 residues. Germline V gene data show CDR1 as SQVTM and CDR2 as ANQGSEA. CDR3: CSAREGIRTDTQYF. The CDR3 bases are TGCAGCGCCAGGGAGGGGATACGCACAGATACGCAGTATTTT.

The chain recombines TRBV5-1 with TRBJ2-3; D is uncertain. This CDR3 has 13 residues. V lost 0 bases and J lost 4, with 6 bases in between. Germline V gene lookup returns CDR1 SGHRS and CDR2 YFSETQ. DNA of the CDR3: TGCGCCAGCAGCTTGGGGCCCCCAGATACGCAGTATTTT. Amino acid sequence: CASSLGPPDTQYF. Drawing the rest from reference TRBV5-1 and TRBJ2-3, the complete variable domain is KAGVTQTPRYLIKTRGQQVTLSCSPISGHRSVSWYQQTPGQGLQFLFEYFSETQRNKGNFPGRFSGRQFSNSRSEMNVSTLELGDSALYLCASSLGPPDTQYFGPGTRLTVL.

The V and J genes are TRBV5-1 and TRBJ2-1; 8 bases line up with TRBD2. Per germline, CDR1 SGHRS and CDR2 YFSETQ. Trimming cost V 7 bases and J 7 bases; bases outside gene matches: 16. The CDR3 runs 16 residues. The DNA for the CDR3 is TGCGCCAGCCACCTCACAATGGCTAGCGGGTCAAATGAGCAGTTCTTC. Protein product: CASHLTMASGSNEQFF.

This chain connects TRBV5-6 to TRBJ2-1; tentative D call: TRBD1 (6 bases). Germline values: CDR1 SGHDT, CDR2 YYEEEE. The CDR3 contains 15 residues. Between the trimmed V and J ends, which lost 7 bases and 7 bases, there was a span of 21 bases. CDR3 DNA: TGTGCCAGCGGCCGTAGGTGGGGGCGTGGTAATGAGCAGTTCTTC. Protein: CASGRRWGRGNEQFF. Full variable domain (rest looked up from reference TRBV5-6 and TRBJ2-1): DAGVTQSPTHLIKTRGQQVTLRCSPKSGHDTVSWYQQALGQGPQFIFQYYEEEERQRGNFPDRFSGHQFPNYSSELNVNALLLGDSALYLCASGRRWGRGNEQFFGPGTRLTVL.

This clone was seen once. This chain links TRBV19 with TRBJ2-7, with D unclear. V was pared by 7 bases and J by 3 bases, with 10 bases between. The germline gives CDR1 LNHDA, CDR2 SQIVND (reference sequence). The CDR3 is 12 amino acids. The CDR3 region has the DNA TGTGCCAGTACGCGAATTATCTACGAGCAGTACTTC. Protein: CASTRIIYEQYF.

The CDR3 protein is CASSHGGKETQYF. CDR3 DNA: TGTGCCAGCAGCCACGGGGGAAAAGAGACCCAGTACTTC. The chain employs TRBV11-3 and TRBJ2-5; possibly TRBD2 for D (6 bases). The length of the CDR3 is 13 residues. V dropped 5 bases and J dropped 3 bases, with 10 bases sitting between them. Germline-derived CDR1 and CDR2 are SGHNT and YENEEA.

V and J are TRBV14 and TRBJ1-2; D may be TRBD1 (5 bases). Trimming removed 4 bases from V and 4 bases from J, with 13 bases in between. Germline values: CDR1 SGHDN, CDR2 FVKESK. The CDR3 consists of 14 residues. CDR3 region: CASSRGDGSYGYTF. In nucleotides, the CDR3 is TGTGCCAGCAGCCGGGGGGACGGAAGCTATGGCTACACCTTC.